This T cell receptor (beta chain) derives from a study of T cell responses to AZD1222 COVID-19 vaccine. Here immunoSEQ multiplex PCR was the method, and the copy in TCRdb shows in-frame clones only, minus some. The table lists about 130,000 clones, 90% of them singletons. Trimming pared 2 bases from V and 6 bases from J, leaving 8 bases between. The CDR3 spans 12 residues. Per the germline V gene, CDR1 is SGHTA and CDR2 is FQGTGA. The rearrangement joins TRBV7-3 to TRBJ2-7; D is ambiguous. This receptor was obtained from an adult in good health. The material was peripheral blood, obtained on day 0 of AZD1222 vaccination. The CDR3 DNA reads as TGTGCCAGCAGCTTAGACTGGGGCGAGCAGTACTTC. It is translated as CASSLDWGEQYF.